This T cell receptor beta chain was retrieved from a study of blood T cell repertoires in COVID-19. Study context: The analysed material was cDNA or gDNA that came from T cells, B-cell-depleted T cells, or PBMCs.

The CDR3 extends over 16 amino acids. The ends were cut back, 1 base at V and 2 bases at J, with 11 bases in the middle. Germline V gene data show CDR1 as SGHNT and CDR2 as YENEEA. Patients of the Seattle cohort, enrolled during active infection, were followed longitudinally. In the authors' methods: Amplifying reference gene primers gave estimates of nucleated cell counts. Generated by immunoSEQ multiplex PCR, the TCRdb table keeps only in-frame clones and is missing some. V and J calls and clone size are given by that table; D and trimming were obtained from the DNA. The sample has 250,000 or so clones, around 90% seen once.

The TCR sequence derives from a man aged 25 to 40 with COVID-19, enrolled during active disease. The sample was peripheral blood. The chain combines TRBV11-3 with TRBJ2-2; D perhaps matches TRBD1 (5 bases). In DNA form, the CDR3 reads TGTGCCAGCAGCTTAGTTCTGACAGCAAACACCGGGGAGCTGTTTTTT. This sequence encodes CASSLVLTANTGELFF.